This T cell receptor beta chain was identified during a study of T cell repertoires in cytomegalovirus infection. Study information: HLA-B-restricted CMV epitopes that are well studied, plus recently identified HLA-C-restricted ones, were used by the study. In public TCR beta signatures, there were indications of both CMV infection and matching HLA type. Findings and limits, study-wide: HLA-C-restricted, CMV-specific TCR beta clonotypes were dominant ex vivo. Carriers of CMV plus the relevant HLA were identified by cumulative public TCR beta family frequency.

Trimming pared 5 bases from V and 0 bases from J, leaving 10 bases between. Germline V gene lookup returns CDR1 LNHDA and CDR2 SQIVND (reference sequence). The CDR3 length is 14 residues. Comment on this clonotype: No antigen is known for it.

TCRdb independently ran MiXCR on the reads; one entry per CDR3 protein. The repertoire consists of roughly 920,000 distinct CDR3 sequences, with 25% to 40% occurring once and the leading ten covering around 15%. Material: cultured CD8+ T cells from PBMCs, obtained from culture after CMV antigen stimulation. The clonotype originates from a human donor in good health (CMV status not recorded). Some clones in this sample may be carry-over from other donors' samples. The gene calls are TRBV19 and TRBJ1-1; D is ambiguous. The CDR3 reads CASSLIDMNTEAFF. The CDR3 DNA reads as TGTGCCAGTAGTCTCATCGATATGAACACTGAAGCTTTCTTT.